The 14 T cell receptor beta chains presented below share a single source sample, sequenced in a study of response to subunit inactivated influenza vaccine. TCRdb fed the RT-PCR reads into MiXCR, producing one record per CDR3 protein. Of 500,000 to 650,000 distinct CDR3 sequences in the sample, less than 8% were seen once. The source was PBMCs from blood, collected around 25 months after vaccination. These receptors came from a man aged 45 to 70 who received an inactivated influenza vaccine.

This clonotype has ten or more counts. V usage is TRBV15 and J usage is TRBJ2-7, with 11 positions matching TRBD2. CDR3 length: 16 residues. CDR1 and CDR2 (germline): LNHNV, YYDKDF (reference sequence). V was clipped by 0 bases and J by 4 bases; unmatched bases: 5. The CDR3 sequence is CATSRDVTSGSYEQYF. DNA of the CDR3: TGTGCCACCAGCAGAGATGTTACTAGCGGGAGTTACGAGCAGTACTTC.

This clonotype appeared many times. V usage is TRBV24-1 and J usage is TRBJ1-5; tentative D call: TRBD1 (6 bases). Germline lookup yields CDR1 KGHDR and CDR2 SFDVKD. This CDR3 region has 15 residues. Trimming removed 2 bases at V and 3 bases at J, with 10 bases between. CDR3 sequence: CATSDSGQFNQPQHF. In DNA, the CDR3 is TGTGCCACCAGTGATTCCGGACAGTTCAATCAGCCCCAGCATTTT.

This chain uses TRBV6-2 or TRBV6-3 with TRBJ2-1, with D possibly TRBD1 on 6 matching bases. The germline CDR1 and CDR2 sequences are MNHEY and SVGEGT. CDR3 size: 14 residues. The V and J ends lost 5 bases and 7 bases respectively, with 15 bases between them. DNA for the CDR3: TGTGCCAGCAGTACGGACAGATATGTGAATGAGCAGTTCTTC. Its translation is CASSTDRYVNEQFF.

The V call is TRBV2, the J call TRBJ2-7; TRBD2 aligns across 7 bases. The trim removed 7 bases at V and 2 bases at J, leaving 8 bases unmatched. The CDR3 spans 14 residues. From germline, CDR1 is SNHLY and CDR2 FYNNEI. CDR3 DNA: TGTGCCAGCAATTTGGCTAGCGGAACCTACGAGCAGTACTTC. Its translation is CASNLASGTYEQYF.

V is TRBV20-1 and J is TRBJ1-4; TRBD1 matches 7 bases. CDR3 size: 14 residues. Germline loops: CDR1 DFQATT, CDR2 SNEGSKA (reference sequence). The J segment lost 10 bases and the V segment lost 0 bases, leaving 8 bases of the junction unmatched. CDR3 DNA sequence: TGCAGTGCTAGAGATCGAAGGGGGGACAGAAAACTGTTTTTT. This translates into CSARDRRGDRKLFF.

This clonotype was observed many times. The chain carries TRBV28 and TRBJ2-3; D unclear. The CDR3 runs to 14 residues. Germline V gene sequence: CDR1 MDHEN, CDR2 SYDVKM. V lost 1 base to trimming and J lost 0 bases, with 5 bases between them. CDR3 DNA: TGTGCCAGCAGTTTATTAGGAAGCACAGATACGCAGTATTTT. It is translated as CASSLLGSTDTQYF.

This clonotype was observed a few times. The CDR3: CASSQPPGTGQYEQYF. In DNA, the CDR3 is TGTGCCAGCAGCCAGCCCCCCGGGACAGGGCAATACGAGCAGTACTTC. The J gene is TRBJ2-7, the V gene TRBV4-2; TRBD1 matches at 9 bases. Losses at the gene ends were 3 bases for V and 4 bases for J; bases not matched to a gene: 10. In germline, CDR1 is LGHNA, CDR2 YNFKEQ. The CDR3 is 16 amino acids.

CDR3 sequence reads: CASSTGTGDSPLHF. The CDR3 region has the DNA TGTGCCAGCAGTACTGGGACAGGTGATTCACCCCTCCACTTT. The chain recombines TRBV6-5 with TRBJ1-6; TRBD1 aligns across 8 bases. This CDR3 contains 14 residues. CDR1 and CDR2 from the germline V gene are MNHEY and SVGAGI. V trimming: 5 bases; J trimming: 8 bases; junction bases outside the gene matches: 5.

This clonotype was observed at least ten times. V is TRBV10-3 and J is TRBJ2-1, with D maybe TRBD2 (6 bases). Germline CDR1 reads ENHRY; CDR2 reads SYGVKD. V lost 11 bases to trimming and J lost 4 bases, with 18 bases between them. The CDR3 has 14 amino acids. The CDR3 loop reads CASRTGTAYNEQFF. CDR3 nucleotide sequence: TGTGCCTCTCGAACCGGGACTGCGTACAATGAGCAGTTCTTC.

The V call is TRBV3-1, the J call TRBJ1-2, with D possibly matching TRBD1 (5 bases). The ends were cut back, 0 bases at V and 8 bases at J, with 7 bases in the middle. The CDR3 has 12 amino acids. The germline gives CDR1 LGHDT, CDR2 YNNKEL (reference sequence). In DNA, the CDR3 is TGTGCCAGCAGCCAAGACGGGGGGGGCTACACCTTC. Amino acid sequence: CASSQDGGGYTF.

The CDR3 region is CASSLVGRGLTDTQYF. The CDR3 region has the DNA TGTGCCAGCAGCTTAGTGGGACGTGGGCTCACAGATACGCAGTATTTT. The V gene is TRBV7-2, the J gene TRBJ2-3; D possibly matches TRBD1 or TRBD2 (5 bases each). Per germline, CDR1 SGHTA and CDR2 FQGNSA. Trimming removed 1 base at V and 2 bases at J, with 13 bases between. This CDR3 comprises 16 residues.

The sample holds many counts of this clonotype. The V and J genes are TRBV6-2 or TRBV6-3 and TRBJ2-1; TRBD2 aligns across 8 bases. J gave up 9 bases and V 7 bases, and 17 bases lay outside the gene matches. The germline V gene has CDR1 MNHEY and CDR2 SVGEGT. The CDR3 is made up of 16 amino acids. The chain's CDR3 is CASNFVTGTSFIEQFF. The DNA of the CDR3 is TGTGCCAGCAATTTCGTAACCGGGACTAGTTTCATTGAGCAGTTCTTC.

The rearrangement uses TRBV9 and TRBJ2-7; 10 bases map to TRBD2. Trimming removed 4 bases from V and 3 bases from J; junction bases left unmatched: 10. The CDR3 spans 16 residues. Germline lookup yields CDR1 SGDLS and CDR2 YYNGEE. The DNA for the CDR3 is TGTGCCAGCAGCTCCTCCATACTAGCGGGAATCTACGAGCAGTACTTC. This encodes CASSSSILAGIYEQYF.

The genes are TRBV18 and TRBJ2-3; D ambiguous. V lost 3 bases and J 5 bases, leaving 15 bases between the germline ends. This CDR3 has 15 residues. Germline V gene lookup returns CDR1 KGHSH and CDR2 LQKENI. The CDR3 DNA follows: TGTGCCAGCTCACCGCCAAGGACCAAATTAGATACGCAGTATTTT. Its protein is CASSPPRTKLDTQYF.